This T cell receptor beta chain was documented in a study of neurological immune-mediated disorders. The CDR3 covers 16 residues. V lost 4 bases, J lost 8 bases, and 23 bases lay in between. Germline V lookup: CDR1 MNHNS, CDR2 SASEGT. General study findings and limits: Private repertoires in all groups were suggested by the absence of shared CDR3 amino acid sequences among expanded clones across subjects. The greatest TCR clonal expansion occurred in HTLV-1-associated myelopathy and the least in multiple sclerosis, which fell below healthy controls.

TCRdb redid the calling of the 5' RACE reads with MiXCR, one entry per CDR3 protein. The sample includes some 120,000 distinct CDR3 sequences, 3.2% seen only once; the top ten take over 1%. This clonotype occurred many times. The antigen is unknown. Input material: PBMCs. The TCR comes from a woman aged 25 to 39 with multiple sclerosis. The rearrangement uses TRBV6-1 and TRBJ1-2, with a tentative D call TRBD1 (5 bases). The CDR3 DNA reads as TGTGCCAGCAGTGTCGAGCTCGTATCAGGGTTGAAGGGCTACACCTTC. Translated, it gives CASSVELVSGLKGYTF.